This T cell receptor (beta chain) was captured by sequencing in a study of T cell responses to AZD1222 COVID-19 vaccine listed by TCRdb under 2021. Some background on the complete study: Because spike-specific TCR depth and breadth did not differ between the two schedules, AZD1222 recipients who got a second dose at roughly 4 weeks were pooled with those who got a second dose at roughly 12 weeks. A total of 240 or so trial participants underwent TCR sequencing, of whom about 200 had received two doses of AZD1222 and some 25 had received two doses of the MenACWY control vaccine. Trial participants were enrolled by age into subgroups of 18-55, 56-69 and 70-plus years, and around 140, 26 and 57 TCR-sequenced participants, respectively, were included in these subgroups. General study outcomes and caveats: Because no day 14 peak-response samples were available, repertoires were characterized only after the peak T cell response. Conclusions about previously exposed vaccinees are limited because only a handful of AZD1222 recipients were SARS-CoV-2 seropositive at baseline. Spike-specific TCR breadth and depth rose significantly after two AZD1222 doses compared with day 0 and with MenACWY recipients. Nearly half of unique spike-specific TCRs reportedly recognized epitopes outside regions mutated in the B.1.351 and B.1.1.7 variants. The 56-69-year group was small, and its depth increase did not reach significance, likely because of low power. Most participants were white British and females outnumbered males, and the authors suggested that clonal diversity may have been underestimated. Vaccine-associated CD4 TCRs spanned the whole spike protein, with dominant responses in regions 160-218 and 743-854.

The junction shows trimming of 5 bases on V and 6 bases on J, plus 9 bases between the germline ends. The CDR1 and CDR2 encoded by the germline V gene are KGHDR and SFDVKD. From the cysteine through the phenylalanine, the CDR3 covers 13 amino acids. Kept here is only the CDR3 DNA, which spans 39 bases and is read in frame from base 1. A remark on this clone: Which antigen it targets is not known. Base qualities are not provided; no much larger clone lies one nucleotide away.

The sample's time point label, decoded: baseline before first vaccination. Samples from vaccinated people were obtained from the UK trials COV001 and COV002, which included a single-blind randomized controlled phase 2/3 trial of AZD1222 (ChAdOx1 nCoV-19) in healthy adults. Trial participant PBMC samples were collected at day 0 and day 28 after the second dose for TCRbeta chain sequencing. The CDR3 regions of human TCRbeta chains were analyzed by immunosequencing. The authors processed their data as follows. TCRs in the repertoires were matched against a reference library of SARS-CoV-2-specific TCRs that had been generated with the MIRA antigen-specificity platform. Breadth was defined as the fraction of unique TCRs that were SARS-CoV-2-associated, and depth was defined as the fraction of total T cells that were SARS-CoV-2-associated. Each spike-specific TCR was assigned to its reactive spike region and to a CD4 or CD8 class using the MIRA data. Log10-transformed breadth and depth values were compared by one-way ANOVA with Sidak's multiple comparisons tests. Sourced from immuneACCESS, this table was stored by TCRdb with only in-frame sequences that have V and J called. A share of the clones is absent; for the studies checked, an unresolved V gene accounts for under half, and the remainder has no known explanation. V, J and clone size are taken as reported in that table, and D and trimming were inferred from the DNA itself. This sample holds tens of thousands of clones; about 74% were observed only once. The biggest ten clones account for 6.6% of the sample.

The TCR sequence derives from an adult in good health. In this chain, TRBV24-1 is recombined with TRBJ2-2; the D gene assignment is ambiguous. The sequences come from peripheral blood, collected on day 0 of AZD1222 vaccination. At the DNA level, the sequence is TGTGCCACCAGTGCTACCCGGCCCGGGGAGCTGTTTTTT. Translation gives CATSATRPGELFF.